This T cell receptor beta chain was sequenced during a study of response to subunit inactivated influenza vaccine. Findings and limits, study-wide: Each seasonal influenza vaccination recruits few new T cells, the authors suggested.

With respect to this clonotype: As yet, its antigen is unknown.

Germline-derived CDR1 and CDR2 are SGDLS and YYNGEE. This CDR3 contains 15 residues. Trimming removed 3 bases from V and 7 bases from J; junction bases left unmatched: 9. From the RT-PCR reads, TCRdb called clonotypes with MiXCR, one entry per CDR3 protein. Of about 500,000 distinct CDR3 sequences in the sample, 16% were seen once. V gene TRBV9 combines with J gene TRBJ1-5; 8 positions match TRBD1. The sequence derives from a man in his fifties or sixties who received an inactivated influenza vaccine. The material sequenced was CD4+ T cells sorted from PBMCs, taken less than 25 months after vaccination. The CDR3: CASSARATGDQPQHF. CDR3 in DNA: TGTGCCAGCAGCGCGCGAGCGACAGGGGACCAGCCCCAGCATTTT. The entire variable domain, with the rest obtained from reference TRBV9 and TRBJ1-5, is as follows: DSGVTQTPKHLITATGQRVTLRCSPRSGDLSVYWYQQSLDQGLQFLIQYYNGEERAKGNILERFSAQQFPDLHSELNLSSLELGDSALYFCASSARATGDQPQHFGDGTRLSIL.